This TCR beta chain came from a study of T-cell reconstitution after alpha-beta-depleted transplantation in children. Only a few counts were recorded for this clonotype. Deletions cut 5 bases from V and 4 bases from J, with 12 bases between. This CDR3 has 14 amino acids. The germline gives CDR1 MNHNS, CDR2 SASEGT. For TCRbeta, the library was prepared with unique molecular identifiers. TCRdb re-analysed the PCR reads in MiXCR, keeping a single row per CDR3 protein. The data contain 500,000 to 600,000 distinct CDR3 sequences, around 20% of them singletons. The starting material was PBMCs from the stem cell graft donor, obtained from the stem cell graft. This clonotype originated in a human donor who donated a stem cell graft to a child with acute lymphoblastic leukemia. This sequence joins TRBV6-1 and TRBJ1-5, with D unclear. The CDR3 DNA reads as TGTGCCAGCAGTCCGGCCCCAAAAAATCAGCCCCAGCATTTT. Protein: CASSPAPKNQPQHF.